The clone carrying this T cell receptor (beta chain) turned up a few times. Its antigen is unidentified. Trimming cost V 0 bases and J 8 bases; bases outside gene matches: 14. Germline V gene sequence: CDR1 SGHRS, CDR2 YFSETQ. The CDR3 contains 18 residues. This sample is part of a study of T-cell reconstitution after alpha-beta-depleted transplantation in children. Broader study findings: Surviving recipient T cells and thymic progenitors underlay high day-60 TCRbeta diversity in some patients. Expanded graft clones numbering several hundred reportedly gave rise to alpha-beta T cells about two months after transplant. A year post-transplant, T-cell counts and diversity derived mostly from newly produced T cells.

Molecular barcoding with unique molecular identifiers was used for the TCRbeta library. Via MiXCR, TCRdb re-called the PCR reads, giving one row per CDR3 protein. The sample holds around 490,000 distinct CDR3 sequences, 11% seen once. This clonotype was sampled from a female patient aged 2 to 10 who had a stem cell transplant for aplastic anemia, so the T cells may come from the graft donor. This sequence joins TRBV5-1 and TRBJ1-4; 9 bases align to TRBD1. The material sequenced was PBMCs, mostly from graft donor cells, taken 180 days after TCRalphabeta/CD19-depleted stem cell transplant. The CDR3 here is CASSLEGDREEFDEKLFF. CDR3 in DNA: TGCGCCAGCAGCTTGGAGGGGGACAGGGAGGAGTTCGACGAAAAACTGTTTTTT.